This T cell receptor (beta chain) was found in a study of T-cell reconstitution after alpha-beta-depleted transplantation in children. Broader study findings: About two months after transplant, alpha-beta T cells reportedly came from several hundred expanded graft clones. A year post-transplant, T-cell counts and diversity derived mostly from newly produced T cells. Surviving recipient T cells and thymic progenitors underlay high day-60 TCRbeta diversity in some patients.

A word on this clonotype: Its antigen is not known.

The authors prepared the TCRbeta library with unique molecular identifiers. MiXCR was run by TCRdb on the PCR reads, yielding one entry per CDR3 protein. The table records about 420,000 distinct CDR3 sequences, around 16% of them present only once. The CDR3 length is 17 residues. Germline trimming cut 2 bases from V and 7 bases from J; bases unmatched to any gene: 13. Per germline, CDR1 MDHEN and CDR2 SYDVKM. The chain employs TRBV28 and TRBJ2-1, with 8 nucleotides matching TRBD1. Sample: PBMCs, mostly from graft donor cells, taken 360 days after TCRalphabeta/CD19-depleted stem cell transplant. The sequence was obtained from a boy under two years old who had a stem cell transplant for Wiskott-Aldrich syndrome, so the T cells may come from the graft donor. CDR3 sequence reads: CASSLGTGTGRWNEQFF. For the CDR3, the DNA is TGTGCCAGCAGTTTAGGGACCGGGACAGGAAGGTGGAATGAGCAGTTCTTC.